The rows below give T cell receptor beta chains drawn from one sample of a study of OX40 agonist ivuxolimab in advanced cancers. Clones were read by immunoSEQ multiplex PCR, and TCRdb kept only the in-frame ones, dropping some. This repertoire shows roughly 83,000 clones, about 89% found once; its top ten account for 8.4%. Specimen: CD4+ or CD8+ T cells sorted from blood, collected in a trial of the OX40 agonist ivuxolimab. The receptors stem from an adult with an advanced solid tumor such as melanoma, head and neck, liver or kidney cancer. The CDR3 runs from the conserved cysteine through the conserved F or W. D genes are given only for firm matches. Some rows mark clone size as missing; the rest say once, few, many or name a class of expanded clone.

clone_size: once; j_call: TRBJ1-1; d_call: .; v_call: TRBV19; cdr3_aa: CASMLGQLNTEAFF; cdr3_nt: TGTGCCAGTATGCTCGGGCAGTTGAACACTGAAGCTTTCTTT
clone_size: once; j_call: TRBJ2-5; d_call: .; v_call: TRBV28; cdr3_aa: CASSFSFEGETQYF; cdr3_nt: TGTGCCAGCAGTTTTTCTTTTGAAGGAGAGACCCAGTACTTC
clone_size: .; j_call: TRBJ1-1; d_call: .; v_call: TRBV6-5; cdr3_aa: CASSVTPMNTEAFF; cdr3_nt: TGTGCCAGCAGTGTGACGCCCATGAACACTGAAGCTTTCTTT
clone_size: .; j_call: TRBJ2-7; d_call: .; v_call: TRBV19; cdr3_aa: CASSVLGQTYEQYF; cdr3_nt: TGTGCCAGTAGTGTTCTCGGACAGACCTACGAGCAGTACTTC
clone_size: .; j_call: TRBJ2-1; d_call: TRBD2; v_call: TRBV4-1; cdr3_aa: CASSPRLAGVWDEQFF; cdr3_nt: TGCGCCAGCAGCCCAAGACTAGCGGGAGTATGGGATGAGCAGTTCTTC
clone_size: .; j_call: TRBJ1-2; d_call: TRBD1; v_call: TRBV4-3; cdr3_aa: CASSQDRGQGVYGYTF; cdr3_nt: TGCGCCAGCAGCCAAGATAGGGGACAGGGGGTCTATGGCTACACCTTC
clone_size: .; j_call: TRBJ2-7; d_call: .; v_call: TRBV14; cdr3_aa: CASSEFDSLTYEQYF; cdr3_nt: TGTGCCAGCAGCGAATTTGACAGCCTCACCTACGAGCAGTACTTC
clone_size: .; j_call: TRBJ2-1; d_call: .; v_call: TRBV9; cdr3_aa: CASSKTSPEQFF; cdr3_nt: TGTGCCAGCAGCAAAACTAGCCCTGAGCAGTTCTTC
clone_size: .; j_call: TRBJ2-1; d_call: .; v_call: TRBV30; cdr3_aa: CACSGEEQFF; cdr3_nt: TGTGCCTGCTCGGGGGAAGAGCAGTTCTTC
clone_size: .; j_call: TRBJ1-2; d_call: .; v_call: TRBV4-1; cdr3_aa: CASSQVKGNYGYTF; cdr3_nt: TGCGCCAGCAGCCAAGTCAAGGGGAACTATGGCTACACCTTC
clone_size: .; j_call: TRBJ2-7; d_call: .; v_call: TRBV11-2; cdr3_aa: CASSRTSGQNYEQYF; cdr3_nt: TGTGCCAGCAGCCGAACGTCCGGGCAGAACTACGAGCAGTACTTC
clone_size: .; j_call: TRBJ2-5; d_call: TRBD2; v_call: TRBV4-3; cdr3_aa: CASSQELAGLAETQYF; cdr3_nt: TGCGCCAGCAGCCAAGAATTAGCGGGATTGGCGGAGACCCAGTACTTC
clone_size: .; j_call: TRBJ2-2; d_call: TRBD2; v_call: TRBV29-1; cdr3_aa: CSVLAGAPNTGELFF; cdr3_nt: TGCAGCGTTCTAGCGGGAGCCCCGAACACCGGGGAGCTGTTTTTT
clone_size: .; j_call: TRBJ2-7; d_call: TRBD1; v_call: TRBV28; cdr3_aa: CASSFGTGAYEQYF; cdr3_nt: TGTGCCAGCAGTTTCGGGACAGGGGCCTACGAGCAGTACTTC
clone_size: .; j_call: TRBJ1-2; d_call: .; v_call: TRBV23-1; cdr3_aa: CASSQSGTQNYGYTF; cdr3_nt: TGCGCCAGCAGTCAATCCGGAACACAAAACTATGGCTACACCTTC
clone_size: .; j_call: TRBJ2-3; d_call: .; v_call: TRBV6-1; cdr3_aa: CASSEQGMGTDTQYF; cdr3_nt: TGTGCCAGCAGTGAACAGGGCATGGGTACAGATACGCAGTATTTT
clone_size: .; j_call: TRBJ1-5; d_call: TRBD1; v_call: TRBV19; cdr3_aa: CASTSDREGNQPQHF; cdr3_nt: TGTGCCAGTACCTCGGACAGGGAAGGCAATCAGCCCCAGCATTTT
clone_size: .; j_call: TRBJ1-5; d_call: .; v_call: TRBV28; cdr3_aa: CASKGMGWSNQPQHF; cdr3_nt: TGTGCCAGCAAGGGGATGGGGTGGAGCAATCAGCCCCAGCATTTT
clone_size: .; j_call: TRBJ2-3; d_call: .; v_call: TRBV19; cdr3_aa: CASSITPAGDTQYF; cdr3_nt: TGTGCCAGTAGTATTACTCCTGCCGGGGATACGCAGTATTTT
clone_size: .; j_call: TRBJ1-2; d_call: .; v_call: TRBV10-2; cdr3_aa: CASSESLRDYGYTF; cdr3_nt: TGCGCCAGCAGTGAGTCATTGAGGGACTATGGCTACACCTTC
clone_size: .; j_call: TRBJ2-1; d_call: .; v_call: TRBV9; cdr3_aa: CASSPSDRRPLSYNEQFF; cdr3_nt: TGTGCCAGCAGCCCCAGCGACCGTAGGCCGCTTTCCTACAATGAGCAGTTCTTC
clone_size: .; j_call: TRBJ1-1; d_call: .; v_call: TRBV27; cdr3_aa: CASSPRTVSEAFF; cdr3_nt: TGTGCCAGCAGTCCCAGGACAGTATCTGAAGCTTTCTTT
clone_size: .; j_call: TRBJ2-3; d_call: .; v_call: TRBV9; cdr3_aa: CASSVGGSTDTQYF; cdr3_nt: TGTGCCAGCAGCGTAGGCGGTAGCACAGATACGCAGTATTTT
clone_size: .; j_call: TRBJ2-2; d_call: .; v_call: TRBV2; cdr3_aa: CASSPGLYENGELFF; cdr3_nt: TGTGCCAGCAGTCCAGGACTATACGAAAACGGGGAGCTGTTTTTT
clone_size: .; j_call: TRBJ2-3; d_call: .; v_call: TRBV9; cdr3_aa: CASSAGGGPNTQYF; cdr3_nt: TGTGCCAGCAGCGCAGGGGGGGGCCCTAATACGCAGTATTTT
clone_size: few; j_call: TRBJ2-3; d_call: .; v_call: TRBV7-9; cdr3_aa: CASSSPGDTQYF; cdr3_nt: TGTGCCAGCAGCTCGCCGGGGGATACGCAGTATTTT
clone_size: once; j_call: TRBJ2-7; d_call: .; v_call: TRBV28; cdr3_aa: CASSPPPGTGYEQYF; cdr3_nt: TGTGCCAGCAGCCCCCCCCCGGGGACCGGCTACGAGCAGTACTTC
clone_size: .; j_call: TRBJ2-1; d_call: .; v_call: TRBV7-9; cdr3_aa: CASNLGGSSYNEQFF; cdr3_nt: TGTGCCAGCAACCTAGGGGGGAGCTCCTACAATGAGCAGTTCTTC
clone_size: .; j_call: TRBJ2-1; d_call: TRBD2; v_call: TRBV15; cdr3_aa: CATSPGLDYYEQFF; cdr3_nt: TGTGCCACCAGCCCCGGACTAGACTACTATGAGCAGTTCTTC
clone_size: .; j_call: TRBJ1-5; d_call: .; v_call: TRBV27; cdr3_aa: CASSAFRGGQPQHF; cdr3_nt: TGTGCCAGCAGTGCATTCAGGGGAGGTCAGCCCCAGCATTTT
clone_size: .; j_call: TRBJ2-1; d_call: TRBD1; v_call: TRBV4-1; cdr3_aa: CASAEGGLLLSSYNEQFF; cdr3_nt: TGCGCCAGCGCGGAAGGGGGCCTTCTCCTTAGCTCCTACAATGAGCAGTTCTTC
clone_size: .; j_call: TRBJ1-2; d_call: TRBD1; v_call: TRBV4-3; cdr3_aa: CASSQATPTGYNGYTF; cdr3_nt: TGCGCCAGCAGCCAAGCCACCCCGACAGGGTATAATGGCTACACCTTC
clone_size: .; j_call: TRBJ2-4; d_call: TRBD2; v_call: TRBV5-4; cdr3_aa: CASSFPSGRGIQYF; cdr3_nt: TGTGCCAGCAGCTTCCCTAGCGGGAGGGGCATTCAGTACTTC
clone_size: once; j_call: TRBJ2-1; d_call: .; v_call: TRBV2; cdr3_aa: CASSDGPPYREDNNEQFF; cdr3_nt: TGTGCCAGCAGTGATGGTCCCCCTTACAGGGAAGACAACAATGAGCAGTTCTTC
clone_size: .; j_call: TRBJ1-2; d_call: .; v_call: TRBV28; cdr3_aa: CASSPAHNGYTF; cdr3_nt: TGTGCCAGCAGCCCCGCCCACAATGGCTACACCTTC
clone_size: .; j_call: TRBJ2-7; d_call: TRBD1; v_call: TRBV28; cdr3_aa: CASSLAGGPYEQYF; cdr3_nt: TGTGCCAGCAGTTTAGCAGGGGGTCCCTACGAGCAGTACTTC
clone_size: .; j_call: TRBJ1-2; d_call: .; v_call: TRBV7-9; cdr3_aa: CASSGARQDLGYTF; cdr3_nt: TGTGCCAGCAGCGGTGCGCGCCAGGACCTGGGCTACACCTTC
clone_size: .; j_call: TRBJ2-2; d_call: .; v_call: TRBV7-9; cdr3_aa: CASSLVAGAPGELFF; cdr3_nt: TGTGCCAGCAGCTTAGTCGCGGGGGCTCCCGGGGAGCTGTTTTTT
clone_size: once; j_call: TRBJ2-3; d_call: .; v_call: TRBV7-9; cdr3_aa: CASSLHLDTQYF; cdr3_nt: TGTGCCAGCAGCTTACACCTAGATACGCAGTATTTT
clone_size: .; j_call: TRBJ2-3; d_call: .; v_call: TRBV9; cdr3_aa: CASSVGRGPTDTQYF; cdr3_nt: TGTGCCAGCAGCGTCGGCCGGGGCCCCACAGATACGCAGTATTTT
clone_size: .; j_call: TRBJ1-1; d_call: .; v_call: TRBV5-6; cdr3_aa: CASQWGVGTEAFF; cdr3_nt: TGTGCCAGCCAATGGGGGGTCGGCACTGAAGCTTTCTTT
clone_size: .; j_call: TRBJ2-7; d_call: .; v_call: TRBV27; cdr3_aa: CASSLGAGRSHEQYF; cdr3_nt: TGTGCCAGCAGTTTAGGGGCGGGCAGGTCTCACGAGCAGTACTTC
clone_size: .; j_call: TRBJ2-1; d_call: TRBD2; v_call: TRBV6-5; cdr3_aa: CASSYFSGRVGEQFF; cdr3_nt: TGTGCCAGCAGTTACTTTAGCGGGAGGGTCGGGGAGCAGTTCTTC
clone_size: few; j_call: TRBJ1-5; d_call: .; v_call: TRBV5-8; cdr3_aa: CASSLSSNQPQHF; cdr3_nt: TGTGCCAGCAGCTTGTCTAGCAATCAGCCCCAGCATTTT
clone_size: .; j_call: TRBJ1-3; d_call: .; v_call: TRBV6-6; cdr3_aa: CASSWADRSGNTIYF; cdr3_nt: TGTGCCAGCAGTTGGGCCGACCGCTCTGGAAACACCATATATTTT
clone_size: .; j_call: TRBJ2-1; d_call: .; v_call: TRBV29-1; cdr3_aa: CSVEDRKGTTEQFF; cdr3_nt: TGCAGCGTTGAAGATCGTAAAGGGACCACCGAGCAGTTCTTC
clone_size: .; j_call: TRBJ2-1; d_call: TRBD1; v_call: TRBV7-6; cdr3_aa: CASSLGDRVGLIDEQFF; cdr3_nt: TGTGCCAGCAGCTTAGGGGACAGGGTGGGACTAATCGATGAGCAGTTCTTC
clone_size: .; j_call: TRBJ1-5; d_call: .; v_call: TRBV5-1; cdr3_aa: CASSPTGIGNQPQHF; cdr3_nt: TGCGCCAGCAGCCCCACAGGGATCGGCAATCAGCCCCAGCATTTT